This TCR beta chain was captured by sequencing in a study of cytomegalovirus exposure and HLA in healthy donors. Primers included in the PCR were 60 Vbeta and 13 Jbeta primers. The protocol was immunoSEQ multiplex PCR, while the TCRdb copy is restricted to in-frame clones and leaves out a portion. The sample carries about 130,000 clones, 80% recorded once. CDR3 length: 16 amino acids. The V end was cut by 0 bases, the J end by 0 bases, with 10 bases between. In germline, CDR1 is SGHRS, CDR2 YFSETQ. The receptor's source is a male donor in good health and CMV-seronegative. Sequencing input: PBMCs. V usage is TRBV5-1 and J usage is TRBJ2-1; D is possibly TRBD2 (5 bases). CDR3 nucleotides: TGCGCCAGCAGCTTGGCCGACTATAGCTCCTACAATGAGCAGTTCTTC. It yields the protein CASSLADYSSYNEQFF.